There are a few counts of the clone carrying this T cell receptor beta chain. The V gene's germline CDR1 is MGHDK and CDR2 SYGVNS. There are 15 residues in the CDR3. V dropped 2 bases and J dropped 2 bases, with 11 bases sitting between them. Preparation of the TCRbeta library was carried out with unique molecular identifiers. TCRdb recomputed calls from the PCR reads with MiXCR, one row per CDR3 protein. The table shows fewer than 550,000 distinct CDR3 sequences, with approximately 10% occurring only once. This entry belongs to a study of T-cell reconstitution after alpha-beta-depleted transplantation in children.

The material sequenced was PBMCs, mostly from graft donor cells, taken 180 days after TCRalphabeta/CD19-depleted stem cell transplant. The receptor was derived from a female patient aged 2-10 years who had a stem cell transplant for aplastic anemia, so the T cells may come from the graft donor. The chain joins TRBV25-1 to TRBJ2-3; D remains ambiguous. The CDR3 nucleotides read TGTGCCAGCAGTGAAGGGCAGTTAAACACAGATACGCAGTATTTT. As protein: CASSEGQLNTDTQYF.